The T cell receptor beta chain described here comes from a study of T-cell memory formation after mild COVID-19. Study-wide context: In these data, TCR clusters were largely donor specific.

This clonotype was detected a few times. Its antigen is as yet unknown. Study-wide points: There were some responding clones in pre-infection memory, which suggested that cross-reactive memory had joined. CD4/CD8 balance held among clones contracting day 15 to 85, and later expanders leaned CD4+. Mostly located in CM and EM were contracting CD4+ clones, with contracting CD8+ clones located in EMRA.

A single record per CDR3 protein comes from TCRdb applying MiXCR to the 5' RACE reads. The sample lists roughly 200,000 distinct CDR3 sequences; about a sixth were seen once. Germline V gives CDR1 DFQATT, CDR2 SNEGSKA (reference sequence). V lost 1 base, J lost 6 bases, and 9 bases stayed unmatched. The length of the CDR3 is 16 residues. The rearrangement joins TRBV20-1 to TRBJ2-1, with 10 bases identical to TRBD2. The sequenced sample consisted of PBMCs or a T cell subset sorted from them (not recorded which). This TCR was recovered from an adult woman who had mild COVID-19 (a few samples of this study predate the infection). Cell type and time point are not known. CDR3 nucleotides: TGCAGTGCTAGAGGGTCGACAGCGGGGGGGCTCAATGAGCAGTTCTTC. Protein product: CSARGSTAGGLNEQFF.